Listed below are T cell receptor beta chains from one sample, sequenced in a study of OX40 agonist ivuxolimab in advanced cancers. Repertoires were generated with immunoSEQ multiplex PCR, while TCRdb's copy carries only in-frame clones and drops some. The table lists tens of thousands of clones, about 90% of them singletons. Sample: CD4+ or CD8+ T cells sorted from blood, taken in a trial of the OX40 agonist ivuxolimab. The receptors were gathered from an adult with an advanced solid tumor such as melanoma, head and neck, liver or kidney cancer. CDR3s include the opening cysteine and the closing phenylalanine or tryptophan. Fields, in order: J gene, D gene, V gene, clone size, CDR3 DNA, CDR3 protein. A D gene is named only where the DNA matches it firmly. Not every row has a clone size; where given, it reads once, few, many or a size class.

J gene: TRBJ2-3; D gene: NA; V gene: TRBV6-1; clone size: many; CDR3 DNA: TGTGCCAGCGGGGGGCAGGAGCCCACAGATACGCAGTATTTT; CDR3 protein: CASGGQEPTDTQYF
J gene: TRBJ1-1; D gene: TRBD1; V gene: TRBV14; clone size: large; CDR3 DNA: TGTGCCAGCAGCCTGTGGACAGGGGGCGACACTGAAGCTTTCTTT; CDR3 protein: CASSLWTGGDTEAFF
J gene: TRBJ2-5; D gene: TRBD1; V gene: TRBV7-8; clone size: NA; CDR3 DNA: TGTGCCAGCAGCTCTAAACAGGGGCGAGAGACCCAGTACTTC; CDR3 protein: CASSSKQGRETQYF
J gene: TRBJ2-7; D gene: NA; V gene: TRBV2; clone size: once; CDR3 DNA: TGTGCCAGCAGTGAAGGGGGCTCTGCTGACGAGCAGTACTTC; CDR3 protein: CASSEGGSADEQYF
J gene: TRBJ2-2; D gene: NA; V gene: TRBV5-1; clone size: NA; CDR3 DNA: TGCGCCAGCACACTAGGGAACGGGGAGCTGTTTTTT; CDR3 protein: CASTLGNGELFF
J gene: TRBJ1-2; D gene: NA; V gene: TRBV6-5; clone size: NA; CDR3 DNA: TGTGCCAGCAGTTACCGTGAGGGACCCAATGGCTACACCTTC; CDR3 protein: CASSYREGPNGYTF
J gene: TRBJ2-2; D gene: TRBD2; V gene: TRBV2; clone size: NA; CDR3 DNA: TGTGCCAGCACGACTAGCGGTAACACCGGGGAGCTGTTTTTT; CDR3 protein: CASTTSGNTGELFF
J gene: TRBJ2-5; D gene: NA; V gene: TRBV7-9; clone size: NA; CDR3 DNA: TGTGCCAGCAGCTTAGCGGACAGTCAAGAGACCCAGTACTTC; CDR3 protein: CASSLADSQETQYF
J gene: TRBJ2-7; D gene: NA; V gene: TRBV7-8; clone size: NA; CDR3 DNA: TGTGCCAGCAGTTCTAGGGCGGAGTACTACGAGCAGTACTTC; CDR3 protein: CASSSRAEYYEQYF
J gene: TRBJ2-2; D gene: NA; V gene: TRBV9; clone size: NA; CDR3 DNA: TGTGCCAGCAGCGTAAGGGCAGGGCCCACCGGGGAGCTGTTTTTT; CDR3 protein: CASSVRAGPTGELFF
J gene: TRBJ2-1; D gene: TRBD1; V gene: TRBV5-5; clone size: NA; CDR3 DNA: TGTGCCAGCAGCTTGGGAGACAGGGGGCTTCATGAGCAGTTCTTC; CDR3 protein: CASSLGDRGLHEQFF
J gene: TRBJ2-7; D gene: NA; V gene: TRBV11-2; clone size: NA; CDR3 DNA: TGTGCCAGCAGCCCCACGGGACTCTCCTACGAGCAGTACTTC; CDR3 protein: CASSPTGLSYEQYF
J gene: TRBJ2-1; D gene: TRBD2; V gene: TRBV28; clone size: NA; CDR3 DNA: TGTGCCAGCAGTTTAAAATGGGTAGCGGGATCCAATGAGCAGTTCTTC; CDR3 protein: CASSLKWVAGSNEQFF
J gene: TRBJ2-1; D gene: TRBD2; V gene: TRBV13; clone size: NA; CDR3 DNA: TGTGCCAGCAGCTCCCCACTAGCGGGTACATACAATGAGCAGTTCTTC; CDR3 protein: CASSSPLAGTYNEQFF